The 11 T cell receptor beta chains presented below share a single source sample, sequenced in a study of shared clonotypes between healthy human individuals. Assay: immunoSEQ multiplex PCR; the TCRdb copy retains only in-frame clones and omits some. The data hold roughly 2,000,000 clones, with 85% to 95% observed a single time. Naive CD8 cells, CD45RO-negative and positively selected for CCR7, excluded terminally differentiated effector memory CD45RA+ cells. The specimen sequenced was naive CD8+ T cells from PBMCs. These receptors were obtained from a man between 18 and 29 years old in good health. Some clones in this sample may be carry-over from other donors' samples.

About this clone: Other DNA sequences in this specimen translate into the identical CDR3. The V call is TRBV27, the J call TRBJ2-7, with D perhaps matching TRBD2 (5 bases). The ends were cut back, 1 base at V and 5 bases at J, with 6 bases in the middle. Germline values: CDR1 MNHEY, CDR2 SMNVEV (reference sequence). This CDR3 contains 12 residues. Written as DNA, the CDR3 is TGTGCCAGCAGTTTATGGGGAGACGAGCAGTACTTC. Amino acids: CASSLWGDEQYF.

The gene calls are TRBV4-3 and TRBJ2-1; 14 bases agree with TRBD2. Per germline, CDR1 LGHNA and CDR2 YSLEER. This CDR3 has 16 amino acids. The V segment lost 5 bases and the J segment 8 bases; nucleotides outside the gene matches: 8. As DNA, the CDR3 is TGCGCCAGCAGCAGCCGGGGACTAGCGGGAGCACATGAGCAGTTCTTC. As protein: CASSSRGLAGAHEQFF.

V usage is TRBV4-3 and J usage is TRBJ2-1; 7 nucleotides line up with TRBD2. Germline V lookup: CDR1 LGHNA, CDR2 YSLEER. The CDR3 sequence is 15 residues long. J was trimmed by 8 bases and V by 2 bases; bases with no gene match: 9. The CDR3 sequence is CASSQLTSFGDEQFF. CDR3 nucleotides: TGCGCCAGCAGCCAATTGACTAGCTTTGGGGATGAGCAGTTCTTC.

This clone was seen only once. This chain uses TRBV18 with TRBJ2-5; the D gene is possibly TRBD1 (6 bases). From germline, CDR1 is KGHSH and CDR2 LQKENI. Between the trimmed V and J ends, which lost 3 bases and 4 bases, there was a span of 12 bases. This CDR3 spans 14 amino acids. CDR3 sequence: CASSPRGGRETQYF. Here the CDR3 DNA reads TGTGCCAGCTCACCGAGAGGGGGAAGAGAGACCCAGTACTTC.

V and J are TRBV19 and TRBJ2-1; 8 nucleotides align to TRBD1. This CDR3 region has 18 residues. V shed 7 bases, J shed 3 bases, and the junction held 17 bases outside the gene matches. Germline CDR1 and CDR2: LNHDA and SQIVND (reference sequence). CDR3 coding DNA: TGTGCCAGTACCGAAGGGACAGGACCCTCGCTTCTCTACAATGAGCAGTTCTTC. It specifies CASTEGTGPSLLYNEQFF.

The chain joins TRBV27 to TRBJ1-3, with a possible D match to TRBD1 (5 bases). The length of the CDR3 is 13 residues. Trimming took 4 bases from V and 2 from J, leaving 6 bases between them. Germline V gene lookup returns CDR1 MNHEY and CDR2 SMNVEV (reference sequence). CDR3 sequence (DNA): TGTGCCAGCAGTTCGGGGGCTGGAAACACCATATATTTT. Its translation: CASSSGAGNTIYF.

In its sample, this clone was seen once. The chain is built from TRBV9 and TRBJ2-1; D could derive from TRBD1 or TRBD2 (5 bases each). CDR1 is SGDLS and CDR2 is YYNGEE in the germline V gene. The ends were cut back, 2 bases at V and 12 bases at J, with 15 bases in the middle. CDR3 length equals 13 residues. The CDR3 DNA reads as TGTGCCAGCAGCGTCGACAGTGGCCGGGGGCAGTTCTTC. Amino acids: CASSVDSGRGQFF.

The chain couples TRBV10-3 to TRBJ2-5, with D maybe TRBD1 (6 bases). Germline V lookup: CDR1 ENHRY, CDR2 SYGVKD. Trimming shortened V by 4 bases and J by 5 bases, and 17 bases separated the two germline ends. The CDR3 is 15 amino acids. CDR3 DNA sequence: TGTGCCATCAGTGCGCGAGGGACACCCGCGGAGACCCAGTACTTC. It encodes CAISARGTPAETQYF.

The chain joins TRBV28 to TRBJ1-3; 8 bases agree with TRBD1. Germline CDR1 reads MDHEN; CDR2 reads SYDVKM. Trimming cost V 4 bases and J 6 bases; bases outside gene matches: 8. This CDR3 spans 15 amino acids. The CDR3 loop is CASSSLDREENTIYF. CDR3 sequence (DNA): TGTGCCAGCAGTTCATTGGACAGGGAAGAAAACACCATATATTTT.

The J gene is TRBJ2-1, the V gene TRBV28; D ambiguous. This CDR3 contains 14 residues. V lost 6 bases to trimming and J lost 2 bases, with 11 bases between them. Germline-derived CDR1 and CDR2 are MDHEN and SYDVKM. The chain's CDR3 is CASRKEVTYNEQFF. The CDR3 DNA reads TGTGCCAGCAGGAAAGAAGTGACCTACAATGAGCAGTTCTTC.

This clone was picked up one time. The rearrangement uses TRBV6-1 and TRBJ1-4, with a tentative D call TRBD1 (6 bases). CDR3 length equals 15 residues. Germline V gene lookup returns CDR1 MNHNS and CDR2 SASEGT. The V gene lost 8 bases and the J gene lost 10 bases, with 23 bases spanning the gap. This CDR3 reads CASGNSRGNLGKLFF. The CDR3 DNA follows: TGTGCCAGCGGGAATAGTAGGGGGAACTTAGGAAAACTGTTTTTT.